This T cell receptor beta chain came from a study of shared clonotypes between healthy human individuals. The germline CDR1 and CDR2 sequences are SNHLY and FYNNEI. Trimming at V came to 7 bases and at J to 5 bases, leaving 6 bases not matched to a gene. CDR3 length equals 15 residues. TCRdb's copy holds only in-frame clones and misses some; the assay was immunoSEQ multiplex PCR. This table holds some 980,000 clones, approximately 80% found once. The V call is TRBV2, the J call TRBJ2-3, with TRBD2 matching 13 bases. The receptor was derived from a man in his late teens or twenties in good health. Sequenced sample: memory CD4+ T cells sorted from blood. Subset specified: CD45RA-negative fraction. CDR3 sequence reads: CASKRTSGGVDTQYF. DNA for the CDR3: TGTGCCAGCAAAAGGACTAGCGGGGGTGTAGATACGCAGTATTTT.